These 25 T cell receptor beta chains share one sample of origin, sequenced in a study of beta chain features in type 1 diabetes. The isolated RNA, all of it, was reverse transcribed, so expressed TCRB transcripts were what got sequenced. Libraries were prepared by immunoSEQ multiplex PCR; TCRdb keeps only in-frame clonotypes and omits some of them. The sample includes around 300,000 clones, 8% of them seen just once. The source material was central memory CD4+ T cells from blood. These receptors all stem from a woman aged 18-30 years in good health.

This clone appeared a few times. The genes are TRBV7-9 and TRBJ2-5, with 7 positions matching TRBD2. CDR1 is SEHNR, CDR2 FQNEAQ, per germline (reference sequence). The ends lost 1 base at V and 4 bases at J; junction bases unmatched: 3. The CDR3 has 14 amino acids. The CDR3 nucleotides read TGTGCCAGCAGCTTAGGACTAGCCGGAGAGACCCAGTACTTC. It encodes CASSLGLAGETQYF.

This clone came up a few times. The rearrangement joins TRBV7-2 to TRBJ2-5; D not certain. The V and J ends lost 3 bases and 2 bases respectively, with 13 bases between them. The CDR3 is made up of 15 amino acids. Germline CDR1 and CDR2: SGHTA and FQGNSA. The CDR3 sequence: CASSFGPDWQETQYF. In DNA, the CDR3 is TGTGCCAGCAGCTTTGGGCCAGACTGGCAAGAGACCCAGTACTTC.

This clone was counted between two and nine times. The rearrangement links TRBV6-6 to TRBJ2-7; D may be TRBD1 (8 bases). The CDR3 is made up of 15 amino acids. Between the trimmed V and J ends, which lost 6 bases and 2 bases, there was a span of 17 bases. Per germline, CDR1 MNHNY and CDR2 SVGAGI (reference sequence). CDR3 in amino acids: CASSGRTGSAYEQYF. In DNA form, the CDR3 reads TGTGCCAGCAGCGGGAGGACAGGGAGCGCCTACGAGCAGTACTTC.

This clone turned up a few times. The V call is TRBV6-5, the J call TRBJ2-1; 7 bases match TRBD1. CDR3 length: 14 amino acids. CDR1 is MNHEY and CDR2 is SVGAGI in the germline V gene. Trimming removed 0 bases from V and 7 bases from J; junction bases left unmatched: 3. The CDR3 protein is CASSYSDRWNEQFF. In DNA, the CDR3 is TGTGCCAGCAGTTACTCGGACAGGTGGAATGAGCAGTTCTTC.

The genes are TRBV5-4 and TRBJ2-2, with D possibly being TRBD1 (6 bases). The V end was cut by 3 bases, the J end by 6 bases, with 15 bases between. The length of the CDR3 is 15 residues. The germline CDR1 and CDR2 sequences are SGHNT and YYREEE (reference sequence). The CDR3 coding sequence is TGTGCCAGCAGCTACGCCCAGGGGTTCCCCGGGGAGCTGTTTTTT. Amino acids: CASSYAQGFPGELFF.

This clone was observed a few times. For the CDR3, the DNA is TGTGCCATCAGTGAGTCTGGCAGGGGGCTAGGTATGGCTTTCTTT. Its translation: CAISESGRGLGMAFF. The chain links TRBV10-3 to TRBJ1-1; 8 bases match TRBD1. Germline-derived CDR1 and CDR2 are ENHRY and SYGVKD. The V segment lost 0 bases and the J segment 11 bases; nucleotides outside the gene matches: 11. This CDR3 contains 15 residues.

This clone turned up a few times. The rearrangement joins TRBV5-6 to TRBJ2-7; D is unresolved. Germline-derived CDR1 and CDR2 are SGHDT and YYEEEE. The CDR3 spans 15 residues. V was trimmed by 4 bases and J by 6 bases, leaving 20 bases between them. CDR3 sequence reads: CASSAMAPRSIEQYF. The CDR3 DNA reads as TGTGCCAGCAGCGCCATGGCACCCAGATCCATCGAGCAGTACTTC.

The V call is TRBV28, the J call TRBJ1-2, with D perhaps TRBD1 (5 bases). The CDR3 spans 14 residues. Germline-derived CDR1 and CDR2 are MDHEN and SYDVKM. V gave up 3 bases and J gave up 7 bases, with 15 bases separating them. CDR3 region: CASSFGGGSAGYTF. The DNA for the CDR3 is TGTGCCAGCAGTTTCGGTGGGGGTTCGGCTGGCTACACCTTC.

The chain couples TRBV7-8 to TRBJ1-5; D not resolved. The CDR3 has 11 residues. Germline V gene lookup returns CDR1 SGHVS and CDR2 FQNEAQ. V was cut by 4 bases and J by 9 bases, with 7 bases left in between. The CDR3 is CASSSKGPQHF. CDR3 sequence (DNA): TGTGCCAGCAGCTCTAAAGGGCCCCAGCATTTT.

This clone was seen only a few times. J is TRBJ1-5 and V is TRBV30; D perhaps matches TRBD1 (5 bases). CDR3 length: 13 residues. Germline lookup yields CDR1 GTSNPN and CDR2 SVGIG (reference sequence). Trimming took off 0 bases at V and 4 bases at J, with 7 bases between the two ends. The CDR3 region has the DNA TGTGCCTGGAGTGTAGGGGAGAATCAGCCCCAGCATTTT. It translates to CAWSVGENQPQHF.

This clone was counted many times. V gene TRBV13 combines with J gene TRBJ2-2; TRBD2 aligns across 7 bases. Germline V gene data show CDR1 as PRHDT and CDR2 as FYEKMQ (reference sequence). Germline trimming cut 2 bases from V and 2 bases from J; bases unmatched to any gene: 17. The CDR3 is made up of 20 amino acids. CDR3 nucleotide sequence: TGTGCCAGCAGCTTACGCTTGGGTTTCAGCGGGATCAAAAACACCGGGGAGCTGTTTTTT. Translated: CASSLRLGFSGIKNTGELFF.

The rearrangement joins TRBV5-6 to TRBJ2-2; D remains ambiguous. The CDR3 is 12 amino acids. V shed 0 bases and J shed 8 bases, with 5 bases lying between them. CDR1 and CDR2 from the germline V gene are SGHDT and YYEEEE. This chain's CDR3 is CASSLGFGELFF. The CDR3 DNA follows: TGTGCCAGCAGCTTGGGGTTTGGGGAGCTGTTTTTT.

This clone occurred a few times. The genes are TRBV7-2 and TRBJ2-3; TRBD2 agrees at 14 bases. Germline V gives CDR1 SGHTA, CDR2 FQGNSA. The CDR3 spans 15 residues. After removal of 5 bases from V and 7 bases from J, the junction contained 5 bases not matched to a gene. The CDR3 reads CASSRLAGGQYTQYF. As DNA, the CDR3 is TGTGCCAGCAGCCGACTAGCGGGGGGGCAATATACGCAGTATTTT.

V and J are TRBV5-1 and TRBJ1-2; D call uncertain. Looked up from germline, CDR1 is SGHRS and CDR2 is YFSETQ. The CDR3 contains 14 residues. V was shortened by 0 bases and J by 9 bases, with 15 bases between the two germline ends. As DNA, the CDR3 is TGCGCCAGCAGCTTGGTGGGAAACTCTGGGAGCTACACCTTC. This translates into CASSLVGNSGSYTF.

V gene TRBV7-3 combines with J gene TRBJ2-5; 7 bases match TRBD1. V lost 5 bases to trimming and J lost 2 bases; unmatched junction nucleotides: 2. CDR1 and CDR2 (germline): SGHTA, FQGTGA. The length of the CDR3 is 13 residues. CDR3 loop: CASSKGQQETQYF. The CDR3 nucleotides read TGTGCCAGCAGCAAGGGACAGCAAGAGACCCAGTACTTC.

This clone has a handful of counts. The chain employs TRBV7-3 and TRBJ2-5; no definite D call. Germline-derived CDR1 and CDR2 are SGHTA and FQGTGA. V was trimmed by 1 base and J by 5 bases, leaving 5 bases between them. The CDR3 extends over 12 amino acids. CDR3 nucleotides: TGTGCCAGCAGCTTAAACCGGGAGACCCAGTACTTC. It is translated as CASSLNRETQYF.

This clone was counted only a few times. J is TRBJ1-1 and V is TRBV28, with D uncertain. With 6 bases removed from V and 1 base from J, the gap between germline ends came to 15 bases. CDR3 length: 15 amino acids. Germline lookup yields CDR1 MDHEN and CDR2 SYDVKM. CDR3: CASRGQQKRNTEAFF. For the CDR3, the DNA is TGTGCCAGCAGGGGTCAACAGAAAAGGAACACTGAAGCTTTCTTT.

This clone showed up just a few times. The chain carries TRBV10-3 and TRBJ2-2; 11 positions agree with TRBD1. Germline V gene data show CDR1 as ENHRY and CDR2 as SYGVKD. The CDR3 totals 14 residues. The V and J ends lost 10 bases and 10 bases, in that order; junction bases with no gene match: 11. Written as DNA, the CDR3 is TGTGCCACCTCCTCGGGACAGGGGGATATGGAGCTGTTTTTT. Translated: CATSSGQGDMELFF.

As for this clone: Other DNA sequences of this sample code for an identical CDR3. The chain couples TRBV30 to TRBJ1-5, with 9 bases matching TRBD1. This CDR3 spans 14 amino acids. Looked up from germline, CDR1 is GTSNPN and CDR2 is SVGIG (reference sequence). Trimming removed 3 bases from V and 6 bases from J; junction bases left unmatched: 6. CDR3 protein: CAWSRGQGGQPQHF. The CDR3 DNA sequence: TGTGCCTGGAGCCGGGGACAGGGAGGTCAGCCCCAGCATTTT.

To note about this clone: Other DNA sequences of this sample code for an identical CDR3. The V call is TRBV7-9, the J call TRBJ1-4; 11 bases match TRBD1. This CDR3 region has 14 residues. Germline-derived CDR1 and CDR2 are SEHNR and FQNEAQ (reference sequence). The V segment lost 1 base and the J segment 8 bases; nucleotides outside the gene matches: 0. The CDR3 sequence is CASSLGTGGEKLFF. The CDR3 nucleotides are TGTGCCAGCAGCTTAGGGACAGGGGGCGAAAAACTGTTTTTT.

The table lists this clone with a few counts. This chain joins TRBV28 and TRBJ2-3; TRBD2 agrees at 8 bases. Per germline, CDR1 MDHEN and CDR2 SYDVKM. The CDR3 covers 11 residues. V was pared by 7 bases and J by 14 bases, with 8 bases of the junction left unmatched. The CDR3 loop reads CASTTPGGRYF. The DNA of the CDR3 is TGTGCCAGCACCACCCCGGGAGGGCGGTATTTT.

This clone was seen more than once but under ten times. The chain carries TRBV29-1 and TRBJ2-2; tentatively, D is TRBD1 (5 bases). The V end lost 4 bases, the J end lost 8 bases, and 20 bases lay between the germline ends. This CDR3 comprises 15 residues. Germline CDR1 SQVTM, CDR2 ANQGSEA. CDR3 nucleotide sequence: TGCAGCGTTGTGATGGGGCAGGGCCCGGGTGGGGAGCTGTTTTTT. As protein: CSVVMGQGPGGELFF.

V gene TRBV6-6 combines with J gene TRBJ2-7; 8 bases are shared with TRBD2. Germline CDR1 is MNHNY and CDR2 is SVGAGI (reference sequence). CDR3 length: 15 residues. V was pared by 6 bases and J by 2 bases, with 9 bases of the junction left unmatched. CDR3 sequence: CASSPGRGFAYEQYV. Here the CDR3 DNA reads TGTGCCAGCAGCCCCGGGAGGGGGTTCGCCTACGAGCAGTACGTC.

The chain carries TRBV7-9 and TRBJ2-5; unclear D gene. This CDR3 has 16 residues. Germline V gene sequence: CDR1 SEHNR, CDR2 FQNEAQ (reference sequence). The V and J ends lost 3 bases and 5 bases respectively, with 19 bases between them. This CDR3 is CASSFGLGVQVETQYF. Here the CDR3 DNA reads TGTGCCAGCAGCTTTGGGTTGGGCGTCCAAGTGGAGACCCAGTACTTC. Based on the CDR3 plus reference TRBV7-9 and TRBJ2-5, the full variable domain is DTGVSQNPRHKITKRGQNVTFRCDPISEHNRLYWYRQTLGQGPEFLTYFQNEAQLEKSRLLSDRFSAERPKGSFSTLEIQRTEQGDSAMYLCASSFGLGVQVETQYFGPGTRLLVL.

This chain joins TRBV4-3 and TRBJ2-7; 7 bases fit TRBD2. The length of the CDR3 is 19 residues. Trimming cost V 1 base and J 2 bases; bases outside gene matches: 17. Germline V gene sequence: CDR1 LGHNA, CDR2 YSLEER. DNA for the CDR3: TGCGCCAGCAGCCAAGGCTTCCTTGAGGGAGGGTTCTTCACCTACGAGCAGTACTTC. Translation: CASSQGFLEGGFFTYEQYF.